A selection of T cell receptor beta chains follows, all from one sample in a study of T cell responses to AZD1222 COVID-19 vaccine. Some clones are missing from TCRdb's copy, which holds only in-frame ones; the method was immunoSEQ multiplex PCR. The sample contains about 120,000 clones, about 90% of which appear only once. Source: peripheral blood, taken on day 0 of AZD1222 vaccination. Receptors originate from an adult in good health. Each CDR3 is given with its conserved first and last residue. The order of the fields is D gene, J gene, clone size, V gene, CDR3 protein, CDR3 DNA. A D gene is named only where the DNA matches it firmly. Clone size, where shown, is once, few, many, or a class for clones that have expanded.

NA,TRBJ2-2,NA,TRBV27,CASSRRQVNTGELFF,TGTGCCAGCAGCCGACGACAGGTGAACACCGGGGAGCTGTTTTTT
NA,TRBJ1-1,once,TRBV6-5,CASSRTEVVPEAFF,TGTGCCAGCAGCCGGACGGAAGTCGTTCCTGAAGCTTTCTTT
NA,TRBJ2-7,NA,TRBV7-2,CASTIYLGSHEQYF,TGTGCCAGCACAATCTACTTGGGGAGTCACGAGCAGTACTTC
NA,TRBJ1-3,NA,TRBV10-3,CAISEHDGNTIYF,TGTGCCATCAGTGAGCATGACGGAAACACCATATATTTT
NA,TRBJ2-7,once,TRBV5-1,CASSSSYEQYF,TGCGCCAGCAGTAGCTCCTACGAGCAGTACTTC
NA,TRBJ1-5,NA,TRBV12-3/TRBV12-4,CASSLLRNQPQHF,TGTGCCAGCAGTTTGCTAAGAAATCAGCCCCAGCATTTT
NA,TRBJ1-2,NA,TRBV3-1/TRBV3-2,CASSQTILEGYTF,TGTGCCAGCAGCCAAACTATCCTTGAGGGCTACACCTTC
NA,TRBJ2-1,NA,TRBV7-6,CASSLTDEGPYNEQFF,TGTGCCAGCAGCTTAACCGACGAGGGGCCCTACAATGAGCAGTTCTTC
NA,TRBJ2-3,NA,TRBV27,CASSKTPRVDTQYF,TGTGCCAGCAGTAAAACCCCCCGGGTAGATACGCAGTATTTT
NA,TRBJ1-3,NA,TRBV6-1,CASSEGWTPRTIYF,TGTGCCAGCAGTGAAGGGTGGACCCCAAGAACCATATATTTT
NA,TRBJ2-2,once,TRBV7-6,CASSFGGIDGELFF,TGTGCCAGCAGCTTTGGAGGGATCGACGGGGAGCTGTTTTTT
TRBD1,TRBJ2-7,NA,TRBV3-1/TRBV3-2,CASSISSGTAVYEQYF,TGTGCCAGCAGCATTTCTTCCGGGACAGCGGTCTACGAGCAGTACTTC
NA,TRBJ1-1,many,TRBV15,CATSRDSLEGGVNTEAFF,TGTGCCACCAGCAGAGATTCCCTTGAAGGGGGAGTAAACACTGAAGCTTTCTTT
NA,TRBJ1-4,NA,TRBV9,CASSARAEKGEKLFF,TGTGCCAGCAGCGCGAGGGCCGAGAAAGGGGAAAAACTGTTTTTT
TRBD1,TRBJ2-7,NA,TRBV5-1,CASSLQDRDEQYF,TGCGCCAGCAGCTTGCAGGACAGGGACGAGCAGTACTTC
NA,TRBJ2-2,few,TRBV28,CASSFTTHTGELFF,TGTGCCAGCAGTTTTACTACCCACACCGGGGAGCTGTTTTTT
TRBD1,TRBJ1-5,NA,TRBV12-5,CASGLVPTGYQPQHF,TGTGCTAGTGGTTTGGTACCGACAGGGTATCAGCCCCAGCATTTT
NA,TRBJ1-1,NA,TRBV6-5,CASSHRGGEPRAFF,TGTGCCAGCAGCCACCGGGGGGGTGAACCCCGGGCTTTCTTT
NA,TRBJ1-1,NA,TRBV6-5,CASLSGGRAFF,TGTGCCAGCCTTAGTGGGGGGCGAGCTTTCTTT
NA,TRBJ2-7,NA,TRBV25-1,CASSVGGIYEQYF,TGTGCCAGCAGTGTAGGCGGAATCTACGAGCAGTACTTC
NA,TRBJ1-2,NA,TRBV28,CASSLSRGGYTF,TGTGCCAGCAGCCTGTCCCGGGGTGGCTACACCTTC
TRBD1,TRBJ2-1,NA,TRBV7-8,CASSFGTGVFDEQFF,TGTGCCAGCAGTTTTGGGACAGGGGTGTTTGATGAGCAGTTCTTC
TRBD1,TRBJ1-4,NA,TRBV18,CASSPPGQDNEKLFF,TGTGCCAGCTCCCCCCCGGGACAGGATAATGAAAAACTGTTTTTT
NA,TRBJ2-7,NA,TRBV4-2,CASSQGLTGVYEQYF,TGTGCCAGCAGCCAGGGACTTACCGGGGTTTACGAGCAGTACTTC
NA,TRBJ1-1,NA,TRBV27,CASSGGTEAFF,TGTGCCAGCAGTGGCGGGACAGAAGCTTTCTTT
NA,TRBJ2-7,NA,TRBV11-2,CASSLGDVSSYEQYF,TGTGCCAGCAGCTTAGGAGACGTGAGCTCCTACGAGCAGTACTTC
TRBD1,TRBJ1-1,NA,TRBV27,CASTLTAGGPEAFF,TGTGCCAGCACCCTTACAGCAGGGGGACCTGAAGCTTTCTTT
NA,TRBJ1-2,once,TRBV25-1,CASSGNGYGYTF,TGTGCCAGCAGTGGCAACGGCTATGGCTACACCTTC
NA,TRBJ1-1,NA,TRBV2,CASPGGAEAFF,TGTGCCAGCCCGGGAGGTGCTGAAGCTTTCTTT
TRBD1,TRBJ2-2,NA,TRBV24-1,CATSDPDRVYTGELFF,TGTGCCACCAGTGACCCGGACAGGGTTTACACCGGGGAGCTGTTTTTT
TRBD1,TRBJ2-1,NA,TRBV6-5,CATYQPGQPGNEQFF,TGTGCCACCTACCAACCGGGACAGCCAGGCAATGAGCAGTTCTTC